This T cell receptor (beta chain) came from a study of Graves' ophthalmopathy and Graves' hyperthyroidism. The overall study: Untreated patients at initial diagnosis provided peripheral blood.

The TCR beta CDR3 regions underwent amplification from RNA transcripts. Amplification began with first-round RT-PCR using HTBI primers, then second-round multiplex PCR was performed. TCRdb re-called the multiplex PCR reads through MiXCR, storing one row per CDR3 protein. The repertoire holds hundreds of thousands of distinct CDR3 sequences, roughly two fifths seen once, with 3.3% in the top ten. The CDR3 spans 14 residues. V was cut by 6 bases and J by 4 bases, with 12 bases left in between. This clonotype occurred a few times. The receptor was derived from an adult man with Graves' ophthalmopathy. Sequenced sample: peripheral blood. The V and J genes are TRBV12-3 or TRBV12-4 and TRBJ2-2, with a possible D match to TRBD1 (6 bases). The CDR3 coding sequence is TGTGCCAGCAGGGACAGACTATCCACCGGGGAGCTGTTTTTT. Amino acid sequence: CASRDRLSTGELFF.